The clone carrying this T cell receptor (beta chain) was seen only a few times. The V end lost 3 bases, the J end lost 7 bases, and 15 bases lay between the germline ends. The CDR3 contains 13 residues. Germline CDR1 reads GTSNPN; CDR2 reads SVGIG (reference sequence). These data originate in a study of T cell changes during pregnancy in multiple sclerosis. The repertoire was sequenced with immunoSEQ multiplex PCR; TCRdb's copy has only in-frame clones and lacks some. The table has 90,000 or so clones, approximately 90% seen once. V and J are TRBV30 and TRBJ1-1; TRBD1 might be the D (5 bases). This TCR was recovered from a female donor in good health, serving as a control in a pregnancy study. Some clones in this sample may be carry-over from other donors' samples. The sample was PBMCs, taken in the first trimester of pregnancy. CDR3 in DNA: TGTGCCTGGAGCGCCCGGGAGGGGAATGAAGCTTTCTTT. As protein: CAWSAREGNEAFF.